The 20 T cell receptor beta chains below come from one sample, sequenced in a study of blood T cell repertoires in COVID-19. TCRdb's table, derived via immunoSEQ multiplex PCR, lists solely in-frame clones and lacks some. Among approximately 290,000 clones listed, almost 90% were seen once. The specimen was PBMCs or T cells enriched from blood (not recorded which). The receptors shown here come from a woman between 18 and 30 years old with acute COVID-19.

CDR3 loop: CASSVDPSPAAQYF. The DNA for the CDR3 is TGTGCCAGCAGCGTAGACCCTAGTCCGGCCGCGCAGTATTTT. The gene calls are TRBV9 and TRBJ2-3, with D hard to call. Trimming pared 0 bases from V and 10 bases from J, leaving 15 bases between. The CDR3 consists of 14 residues. Germline-derived CDR1 and CDR2 are SGDLS and YYNGEE. The variable domain in full, completed from reference TRBV9 and TRBJ2-3, reads DSGVTQTPKHLITATGQRVTLRCSPRSGDLSVYWYQQSLDQGLQFLIQYYNGEERAKGNILERFSAQQFPDLHSELNLSSLELGDSALYFCASSVDPSPAAQYFGPGTRLTVL.

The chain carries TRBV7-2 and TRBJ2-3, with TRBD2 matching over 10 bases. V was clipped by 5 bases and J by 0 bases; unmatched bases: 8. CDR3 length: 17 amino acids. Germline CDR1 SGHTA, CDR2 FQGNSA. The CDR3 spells CASSLRLAGASTDTQYF. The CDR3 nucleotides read TGTGCCAGCAGCCTAAGACTAGCGGGCGCTAGCACAGATACGCAGTATTTT.

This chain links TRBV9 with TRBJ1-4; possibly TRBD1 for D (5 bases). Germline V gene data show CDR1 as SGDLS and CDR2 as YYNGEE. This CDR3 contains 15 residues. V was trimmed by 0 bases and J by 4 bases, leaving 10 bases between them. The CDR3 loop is CASSVDPQVNEKLFF. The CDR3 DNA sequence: TGTGCCAGCAGCGTAGATCCACAGGTTAATGAAAAACTGTTTTTT.

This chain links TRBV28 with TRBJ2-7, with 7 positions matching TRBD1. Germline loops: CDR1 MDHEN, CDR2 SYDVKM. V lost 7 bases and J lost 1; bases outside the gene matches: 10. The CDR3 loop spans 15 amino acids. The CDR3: CASTTDRVASYEQYF. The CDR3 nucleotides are TGTGCCAGCACCACCGACAGGGTGGCGTCCTACGAGCAGTACTTC.

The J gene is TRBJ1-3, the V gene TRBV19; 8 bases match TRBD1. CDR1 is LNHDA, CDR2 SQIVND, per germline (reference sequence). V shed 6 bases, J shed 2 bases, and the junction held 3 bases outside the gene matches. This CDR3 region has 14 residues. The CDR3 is CASRETGAGNTIYF. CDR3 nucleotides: TGTGCCAGTAGGGAGACAGGGGCTGGAAACACCATATATTTT.

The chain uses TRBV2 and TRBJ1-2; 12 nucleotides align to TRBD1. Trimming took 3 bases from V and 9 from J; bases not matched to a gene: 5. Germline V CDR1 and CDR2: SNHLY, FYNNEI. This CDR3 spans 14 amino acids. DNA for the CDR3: TGTGCCAGCAGTGACCCGGGACAGGGGGCAAGCTACACCTTC. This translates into CASSDPGQGASYTF. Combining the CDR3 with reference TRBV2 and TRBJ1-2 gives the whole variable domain EPEVTQTPSHQVTQMGQEVILRCVPISNHLYFYWYRQILGQKVEFLVSFYNNEISEKSEIFDDQFSVERPDGSNFTLKIRSTKLEDSAMYFCASSDPGQGASYTFGSGTRLTVV.

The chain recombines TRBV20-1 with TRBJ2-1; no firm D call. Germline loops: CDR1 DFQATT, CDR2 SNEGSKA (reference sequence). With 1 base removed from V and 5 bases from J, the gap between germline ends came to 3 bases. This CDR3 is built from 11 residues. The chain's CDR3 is CSARVNNEQFF. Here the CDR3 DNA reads TGCAGTGCTAGAGTTAACAATGAGCAGTTCTTC.

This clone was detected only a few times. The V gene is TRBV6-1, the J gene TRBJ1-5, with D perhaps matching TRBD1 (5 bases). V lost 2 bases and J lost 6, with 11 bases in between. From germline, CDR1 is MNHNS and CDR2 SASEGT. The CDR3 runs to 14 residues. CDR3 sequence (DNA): TGTGCCAGCAGTGAATTGGGGGGACCTCAGCCCCAGCATTTT. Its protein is CASSELGGPQPQHF.

CDR3 residues: CASSSERGGEKLFF. CDR3 nucleotides: TGTGCCAGCAGCTCAGAGCGGGGGGGAGAAAAACTGTTTTTT. This rearrangement joins TRBV3-1 (or the pseudogene TRBV3-2) to TRBJ1-4, with TRBD1 as a possible D gene (5 bases). The CDR3 extends over 14 amino acids. Germline CDR1 LGHDT, CDR2 YNNKEL (reference sequence). Trimming removed 5 bases from V and 8 bases from J, with 15 bases in between.

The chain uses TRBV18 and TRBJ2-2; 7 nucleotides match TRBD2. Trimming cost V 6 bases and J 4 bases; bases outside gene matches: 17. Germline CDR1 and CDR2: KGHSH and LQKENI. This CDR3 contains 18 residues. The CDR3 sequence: CASSNTGGGSVRTGELFF. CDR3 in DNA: TGTGCCAGCTCGAACACGGGAGGAGGGAGCGTCCGCACCGGGGAGCTGTTTTTT.

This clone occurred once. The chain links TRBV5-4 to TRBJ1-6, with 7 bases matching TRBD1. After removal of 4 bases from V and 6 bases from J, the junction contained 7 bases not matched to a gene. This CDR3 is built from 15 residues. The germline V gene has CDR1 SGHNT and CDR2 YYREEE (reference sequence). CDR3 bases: TGTGCCAGCAGCATCACACAGGGGCGTAATTCACCCCTCCACTTT. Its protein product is CASSITQGRNSPLHF.

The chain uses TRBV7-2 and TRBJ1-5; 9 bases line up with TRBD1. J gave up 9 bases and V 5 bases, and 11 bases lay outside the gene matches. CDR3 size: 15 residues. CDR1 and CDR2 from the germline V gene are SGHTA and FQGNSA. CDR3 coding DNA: TGTGCCAGCAGCACCCGGACAGGGGACGGTGGGCCCCAGCATTTT. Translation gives CASSTRTGDGGPQHF.

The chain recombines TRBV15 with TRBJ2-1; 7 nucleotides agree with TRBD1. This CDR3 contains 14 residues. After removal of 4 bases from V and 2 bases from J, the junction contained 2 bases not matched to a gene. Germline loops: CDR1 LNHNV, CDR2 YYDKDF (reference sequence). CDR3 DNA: TGTGCCACCAGCACCGGGACAGCCTACAATGAGCAGTTCTTC. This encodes CATSTGTAYNEQFF.

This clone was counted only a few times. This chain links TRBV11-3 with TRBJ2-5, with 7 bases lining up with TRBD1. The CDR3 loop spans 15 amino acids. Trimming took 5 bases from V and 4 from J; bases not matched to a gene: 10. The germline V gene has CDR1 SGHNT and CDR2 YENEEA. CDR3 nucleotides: TGTGCCAGCAGCACCCAGACAGGGACGATAGAGACCCAGTACTTC. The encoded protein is CASSTQTGTIETQYF.

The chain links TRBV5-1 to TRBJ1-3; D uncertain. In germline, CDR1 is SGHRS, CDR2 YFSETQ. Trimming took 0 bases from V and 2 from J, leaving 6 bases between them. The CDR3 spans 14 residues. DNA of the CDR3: TGCGCCAGCAGCTTGGGGGGAGCTGGAAACACCATATATTTT. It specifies CASSLGGAGNTIYF.

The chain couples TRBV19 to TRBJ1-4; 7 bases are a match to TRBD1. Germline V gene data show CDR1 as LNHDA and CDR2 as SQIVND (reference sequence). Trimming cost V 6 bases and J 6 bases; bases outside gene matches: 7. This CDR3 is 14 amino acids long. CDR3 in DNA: TGTGCCAGTAGCCCCGGGACAGCAGATGAAAAACTGTTTTTT. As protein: CASSPGTADEKLFF.

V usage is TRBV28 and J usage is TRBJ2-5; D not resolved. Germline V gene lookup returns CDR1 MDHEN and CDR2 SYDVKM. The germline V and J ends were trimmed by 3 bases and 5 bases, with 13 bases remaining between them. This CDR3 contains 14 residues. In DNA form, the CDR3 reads TGTGCCAGCAGTTTCCCCGCGCGAGCGGAGACCCAGTACTTC. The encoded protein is CASSFPARAETQYF.

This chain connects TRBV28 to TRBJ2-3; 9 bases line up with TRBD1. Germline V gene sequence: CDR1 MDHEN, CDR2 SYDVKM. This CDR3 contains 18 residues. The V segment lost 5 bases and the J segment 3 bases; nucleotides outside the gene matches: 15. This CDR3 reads CASSPPYRGRLATDTQYF. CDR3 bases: TGTGCCAGCAGTCCGCCCTACAGGGGGCGCTTAGCGACAGATACGCAGTATTTT.

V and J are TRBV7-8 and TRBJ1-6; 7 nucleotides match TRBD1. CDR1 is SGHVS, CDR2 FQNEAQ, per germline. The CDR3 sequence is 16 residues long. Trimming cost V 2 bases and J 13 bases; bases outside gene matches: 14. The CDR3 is CASSLLIGQAGRPLHF. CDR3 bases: TGTGCCAGCAGCTTACTAATAGGACAGGCCGGTCGTCCCCTCCACTTT. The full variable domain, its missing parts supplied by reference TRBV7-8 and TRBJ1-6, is GAGVSQSPRYKVAKRGQDVALRCDPISGHVSLFWYQQALGQGPEFLTYFQNEAQLDKSGLPSDRFFAERPEGSVSTLKIQRTQQEDSAVYLCASSLLIGQAGRPLHFGNGTRLTVT.

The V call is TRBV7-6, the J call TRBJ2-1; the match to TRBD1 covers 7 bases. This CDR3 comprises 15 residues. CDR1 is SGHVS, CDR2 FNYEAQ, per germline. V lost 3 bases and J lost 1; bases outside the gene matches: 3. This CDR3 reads CASSLGRGSYNEQFF. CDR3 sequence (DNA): TGTGCCAGCAGCTTGGGCAGGGGGTCCTACAATGAGCAGTTCTTC.